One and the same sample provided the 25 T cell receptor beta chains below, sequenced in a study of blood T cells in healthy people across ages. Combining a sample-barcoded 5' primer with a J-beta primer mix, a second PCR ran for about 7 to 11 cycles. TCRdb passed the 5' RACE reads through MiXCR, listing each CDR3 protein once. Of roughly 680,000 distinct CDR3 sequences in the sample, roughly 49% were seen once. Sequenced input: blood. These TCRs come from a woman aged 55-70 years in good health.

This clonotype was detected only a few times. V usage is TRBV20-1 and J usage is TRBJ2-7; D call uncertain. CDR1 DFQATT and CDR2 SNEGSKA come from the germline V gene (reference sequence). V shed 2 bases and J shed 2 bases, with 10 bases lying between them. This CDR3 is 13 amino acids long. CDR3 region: CSARLRLPYEQYF. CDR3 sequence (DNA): TGCAGTGCTAGACTTCGGTTGCCCTACGAGCAGTACTTC.

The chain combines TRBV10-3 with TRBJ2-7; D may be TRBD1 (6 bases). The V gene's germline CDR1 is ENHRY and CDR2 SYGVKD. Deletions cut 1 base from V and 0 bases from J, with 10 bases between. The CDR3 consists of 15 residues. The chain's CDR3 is CAISELRQASYEQYF. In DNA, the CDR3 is TGTGCCATCAGTGAGTTGCGACAGGCCTCCTACGAGCAGTACTTC.

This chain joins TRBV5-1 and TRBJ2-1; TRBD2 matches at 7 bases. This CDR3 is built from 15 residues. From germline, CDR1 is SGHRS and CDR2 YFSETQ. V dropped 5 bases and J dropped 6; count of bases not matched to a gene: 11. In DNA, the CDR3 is TGCGCCAGCAGAAACAGGACTAGTGGGGCCAATGAGCAGTTCTTC. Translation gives CASRNRTSGANEQFF.

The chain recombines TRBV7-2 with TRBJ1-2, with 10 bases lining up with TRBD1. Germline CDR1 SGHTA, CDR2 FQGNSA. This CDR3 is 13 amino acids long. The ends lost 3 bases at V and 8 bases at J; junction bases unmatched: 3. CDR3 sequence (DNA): TGTGCCAGCAGCTTGGGACAGGGGATCGGCTACACCTTC. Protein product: CASSLGQGIGYTF.

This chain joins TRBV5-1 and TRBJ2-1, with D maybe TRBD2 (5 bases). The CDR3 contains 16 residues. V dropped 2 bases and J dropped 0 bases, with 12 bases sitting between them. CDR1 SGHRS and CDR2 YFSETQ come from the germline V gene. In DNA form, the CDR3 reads TGCGCCAGCAGCTTTGATAGCGTGAGCTCCTACAATGAGCAGTTCTTC. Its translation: CASSFDSVSSYNEQFF.

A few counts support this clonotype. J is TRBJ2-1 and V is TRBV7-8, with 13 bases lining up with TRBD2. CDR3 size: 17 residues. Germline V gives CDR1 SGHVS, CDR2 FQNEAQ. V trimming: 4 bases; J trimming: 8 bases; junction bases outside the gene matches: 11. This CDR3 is CASSSRRLAGGLDEQFF. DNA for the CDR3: TGTGCCAGCAGCTCCCGCCGACTAGCGGGAGGTTTGGATGAGCAGTTCTTC.

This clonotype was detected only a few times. The CDR3 coding sequence is TGTGCCAGCAGTTACCAGGGGGTCCTGGAAGAGACCCAGTACTTC. Translated, it gives CASSYQGVLEETQYF. J is TRBJ2-5 and V is TRBV6-5; TRBD1 matches 7 bases. J gave up 3 bases and V 2 bases, and 6 bases lay outside the gene matches. CDR1 is MNHEY and CDR2 is SVGAGI in the germline V gene. There are 15 residues in the CDR3.

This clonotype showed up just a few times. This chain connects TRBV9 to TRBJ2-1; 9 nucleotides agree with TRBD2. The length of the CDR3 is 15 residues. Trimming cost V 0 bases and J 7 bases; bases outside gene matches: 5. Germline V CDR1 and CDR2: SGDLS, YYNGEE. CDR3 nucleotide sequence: TGTGCCAGCAGCGTAGACGCGGGAGGGCCAAATGAGCAGTTCTTC. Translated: CASSVDAGGPNEQFF.

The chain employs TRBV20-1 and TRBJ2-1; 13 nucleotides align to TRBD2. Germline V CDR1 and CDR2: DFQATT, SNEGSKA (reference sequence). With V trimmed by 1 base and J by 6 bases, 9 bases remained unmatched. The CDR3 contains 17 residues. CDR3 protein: CSARGGTSGNYGNEQFF. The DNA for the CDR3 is TGCAGTGCTAGAGGCGGGACTAGCGGGAATTATGGCAATGAGCAGTTCTTC.

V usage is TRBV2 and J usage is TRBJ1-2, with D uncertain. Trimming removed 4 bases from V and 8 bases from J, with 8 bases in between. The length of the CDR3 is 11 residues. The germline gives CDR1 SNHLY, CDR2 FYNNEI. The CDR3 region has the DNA TGTGCCAGCAGTGTATCGGGGGGCTACACCTTC. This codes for CASSVSGGYTF.

The CDR3 DNA sequence: TGTGCCAGCACTCCAGGAAACTCCTACGAGCAGTACTTC. It specifies CASTPGNSYEQYF. The chain employs TRBV28 and TRBJ2-7; D is undetermined. With 7 bases removed from V and 0 bases from J, the gap between germline ends came to 10 bases. The germline V gene has CDR1 MDHEN and CDR2 SYDVKM. The CDR3 has 13 amino acids.

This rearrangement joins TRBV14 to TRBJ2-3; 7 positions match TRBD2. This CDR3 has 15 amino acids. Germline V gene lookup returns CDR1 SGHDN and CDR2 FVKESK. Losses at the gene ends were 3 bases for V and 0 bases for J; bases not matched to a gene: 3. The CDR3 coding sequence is TGTGCCAGCAGCCACGGGGGGTACAGCACAGATACGCAGTATTTT. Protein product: CASSHGGYSTDTQYF.

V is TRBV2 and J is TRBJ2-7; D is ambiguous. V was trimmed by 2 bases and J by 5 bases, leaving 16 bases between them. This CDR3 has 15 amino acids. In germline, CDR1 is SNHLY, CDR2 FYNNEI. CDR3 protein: CASSEPLGFQNEQYF. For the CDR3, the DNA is TGTGCCAGCAGTGAACCGCTCGGGTTCCAGAACGAGCAGTACTTC. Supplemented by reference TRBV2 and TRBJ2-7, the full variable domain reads EPEVTQTPSHQVTQMGQEVILRCVPISNHLYFYWYRQILGQKVEFLVSFYNNEISEKSEIFDDQFSVERPDGSNFTLKIRSTKLEDSAMYFCASSEPLGFQNEQYFGPGTRLTVT.

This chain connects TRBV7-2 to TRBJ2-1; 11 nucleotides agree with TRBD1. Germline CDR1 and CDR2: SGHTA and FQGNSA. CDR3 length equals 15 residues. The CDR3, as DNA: TGTGCAACCAAGGGGACAGGGGGATCCTACAATGAGCAGTTCTTC. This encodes CATKGTGGSYNEQFF. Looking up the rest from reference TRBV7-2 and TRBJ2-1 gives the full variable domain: GAGVSQSPSNKVTEKGKDVELRCDPISGHTALYWYRQSLGQGLEFLIYFQGNSAPDKSGLPSDRFSAERTGGSVSTLTIQRTQQEDSAVYLCATKGTGGSYNEQFFGPGTRLTVL.

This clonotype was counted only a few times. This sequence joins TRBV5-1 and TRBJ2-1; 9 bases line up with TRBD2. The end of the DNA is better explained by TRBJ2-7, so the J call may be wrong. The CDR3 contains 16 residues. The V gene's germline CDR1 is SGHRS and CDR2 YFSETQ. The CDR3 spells CASSLLAGILSNEQYF. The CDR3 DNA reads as TGCGCCAGCAGCTTACTAGCGGGCATCTTATCCAATGAGCAGTACTTC.

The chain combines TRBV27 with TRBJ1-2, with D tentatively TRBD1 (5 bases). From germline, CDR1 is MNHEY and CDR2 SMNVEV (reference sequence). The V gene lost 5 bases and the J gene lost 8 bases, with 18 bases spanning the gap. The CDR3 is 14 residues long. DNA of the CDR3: TGTGCCAGCAGTCCTCAGGGCGGGATTGGGGGCTACACCTTC. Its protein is CASSPQGGIGGYTF.

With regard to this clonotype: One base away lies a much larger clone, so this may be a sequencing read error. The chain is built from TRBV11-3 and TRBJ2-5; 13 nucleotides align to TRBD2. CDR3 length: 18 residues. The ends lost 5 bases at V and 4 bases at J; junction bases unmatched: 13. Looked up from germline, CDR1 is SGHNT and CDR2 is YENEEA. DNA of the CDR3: TGTGCCAGCAGCACGCCAGTGGATGGACTAGCGGGAGCAGAGACCCAGTACTTC. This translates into CASSTPVDGLAGAETQYF.

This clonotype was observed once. Here the CDR3 reads CASGLAGVSSYNEQFF. CDR3 nucleotide sequence: TGCGCCAGCGGACTAGCGGGGGTTAGCTCCTACAATGAGCAGTTCTTC. The chain employs TRBV5-1 and TRBJ2-1; 13 bases fit TRBD2. The trim removed 7 bases at V and 0 bases at J, leaving 4 bases unmatched. Per germline, CDR1 SGHRS and CDR2 YFSETQ. CDR3 length: 16 amino acids.

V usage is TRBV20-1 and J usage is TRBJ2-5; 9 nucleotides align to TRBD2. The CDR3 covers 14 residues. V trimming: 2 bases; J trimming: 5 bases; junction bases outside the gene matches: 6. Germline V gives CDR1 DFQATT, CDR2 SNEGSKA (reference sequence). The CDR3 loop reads CSARLAGESETQYF. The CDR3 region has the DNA TGCAGTGCTAGATTAGCGGGAGAGAGCGAGACCCAGTACTTC.

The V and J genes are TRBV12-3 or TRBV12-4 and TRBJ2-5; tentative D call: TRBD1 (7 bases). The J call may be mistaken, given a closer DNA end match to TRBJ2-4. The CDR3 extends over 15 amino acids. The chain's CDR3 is CASSPPRGVRNIQYF. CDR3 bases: TGTGCCAGCAGCCCCCCCAGGGGGGTGAGAAACATTCAGTACTTC.

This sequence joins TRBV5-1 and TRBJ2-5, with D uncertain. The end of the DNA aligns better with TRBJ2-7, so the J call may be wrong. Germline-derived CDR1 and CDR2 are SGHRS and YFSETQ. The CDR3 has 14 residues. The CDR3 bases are TGCGCCAGCAAATCAGAAGGATCTAGGTACGAGCAGTACTTC. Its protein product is CASKSEGSRYEQYF.

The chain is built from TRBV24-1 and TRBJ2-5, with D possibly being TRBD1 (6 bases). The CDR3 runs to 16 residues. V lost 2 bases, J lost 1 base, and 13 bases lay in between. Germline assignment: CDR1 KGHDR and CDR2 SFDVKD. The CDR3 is CATSDSADSFQETQYF. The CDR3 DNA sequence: TGTGCCACCAGTGATTCCGCGGACAGTTTCCAAGAGACCCAGTACTTC.

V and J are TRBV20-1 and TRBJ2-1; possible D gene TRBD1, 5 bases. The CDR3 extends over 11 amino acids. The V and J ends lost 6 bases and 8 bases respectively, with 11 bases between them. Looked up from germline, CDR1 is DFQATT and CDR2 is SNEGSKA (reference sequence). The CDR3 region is CSAPVGHEQFF. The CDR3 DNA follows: TGCAGTGCACCTGTGGGGCATGAGCAGTTCTTC.

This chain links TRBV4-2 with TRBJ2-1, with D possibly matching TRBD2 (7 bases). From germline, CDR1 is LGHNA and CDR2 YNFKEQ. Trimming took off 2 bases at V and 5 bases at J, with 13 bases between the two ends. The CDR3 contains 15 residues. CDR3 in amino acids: CASSQREGQDNEQFF. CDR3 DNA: TGTGCCAGCAGCCAAAGGGAGGGACAAGACAATGAGCAGTTCTTC.

CDR3 region: CASSSPGYNEQFF. For the CDR3, the DNA is TGTGCCAGCAGTTCCCCGGGATACAATGAGCAGTTCTTC. This sequence joins TRBV28 and TRBJ2-1; maybe TRBD2 (5 bases). V lost 4 bases to trimming and J lost 4 bases, with 8 bases between them. CDR3 length equals 13 residues. CDR1 MDHEN and CDR2 SYDVKM come from the germline V gene.